A selection of T cell receptor beta chains follows, all from one sample in a study of CD8 T cells in Susac syndrome. TCRdb re-called the immunoSEQ multiplex PCR reads with MiXCR, one entry per CDR3 protein. The sample gives some 200,000 distinct CDR3 sequences, 91% of which show up once; approximately 0.086% is in the top ten. The specimen was CD4+ T cells from PBMCs. These receptors originate from a human donor with Susac syndrome. Both conserved end residues are part of each CDR3. Fields, in order: J gene, V gene, clone size, D gene, CDR3 length, CDR3 protein, CDR3 DNA. A D gene is named only where the DNA matches it firmly. Rows may omit the clone size; those that give it use once, few, many or a size class.

TRBJ2-7,TRBV2,-,-,17,CASSGSPLTYINYEQYF,TGTGCCAGCAGTGGTTCTCCTTTGACATATATTAACTACGAGCAGTACTTC
TRBJ1-1,TRBV9,-,TRBD1,15,CASSVDGQGVTEAFF,TGTGCCAGCAGCGTCGACGGACAGGGAGTCACTGAAGCTTTCTTT
TRBJ2-7,TRBV4-2,-,TRBD2,16,CASSQVLAGGLYEQYF,TGTGCCAGCAGCCAAGTTCTAGCGGGGGGGTTATACGAGCAGTACTTC
TRBJ2-7,TRBV20-1,-,TRBD2,15,CSASGTSGRGYEQYF,TGCAGTGCTTCCGGGACTAGCGGGAGGGGCTACGAGCAGTACTTC
TRBJ2-1,TRBV19,-,TRBD2,13,CASGASGIEKQFF,TGTGCCAGTGGAGCTAGCGGGATAGAAAAGCAGTTCTTC
TRBJ2-1,TRBV7-9,-,-,15,CASSLLPAYNNEQFF,TGTGCCAGCAGCTTATTGCCAGCGTATAACAATGAGCAGTTCTTC
TRBJ2-7,TRBV12-3/TRBV12-4,-,-,11,CASRLKNEQYF,TGTGCCAGCAGATTAAAAAACGAGCAGTACTTC
TRBJ2-2,TRBV7-3,-,TRBD2,15,CASSALRGGGGELFF,TGTGCCAGCAGCGCTCTGCGGGGGGGTGGCGGGGAGCTGTTTTTT
TRBJ1-6,TRBV20-1,-,-,15,CSAITAEGYDSPLHF,TGCAGTGCTATTACGGCGGAGGGCTATGATTCACCCCTCCACTTT
TRBJ1-1,TRBV5-6,-,TRBD1,14,CASRRTGERTEAFF,TGTGCCAGCAGGCGGACAGGGGAAAGGACTGAAGCTTTCTTT
TRBJ2-2,TRBV7-2,-,-,11,CASSLVRELFF,TGTGCCAGCAGCTTAGTACGGGAGCTGTTTTTT
TRBJ1-4,TRBV7-9,-,-,16,CASSLLTPLGFEKLFF,TGTGCCAGCAGCTTATTAACTCCTCTGGGGTTTGAAAAACTGTTTTTT
TRBJ2-6,TRBV28,-,TRBD1,17,CASSSGTGRAGANVLTF,TGTGCCAGCAGTTCCGGGACAGGGAGGGCTGGGGCCAACGTCCTGACTTTC
TRBJ2-3,TRBV28,-,-,17,CASSPPGGHHSTDTQYF,TGTGCCAGCAGCCCGCCCGGGGGACACCATAGCACAGATACGCAGTATTTT
TRBJ2-5,TRBV7-2,-,TRBD1,15,CASSSYTGGRETQYF,TGTGCCAGCAGCTCATACACAGGGGGCCGAGAGACCCAGTACTTC
TRBJ1-3,TRBV6-6,-,TRBD1,16,CASSYSRQGAGNTIYF,TGTGCCAGCAGTTACTCGAGGCAGGGGGCTGGAAACACCATATATTTT
TRBJ2-1,TRBV10-2,-,TRBD2,16,CASSDTSGGLYNEQFF,TGCGCCAGCAGTGATACTAGCGGGGGACTGTACAATGAGCAGTTCTTC
TRBJ2-7,TRBV21-1,-,-,15,CASSKVGTGVYEQYF,TGTGCCAGCAGCAAAGTGGGGACAGGGGTGTACGAGCAGTACTTC
TRBJ2-7,TRBV27,-,-,15,CASSLGGSPIYEQYF,TGTGCCAGCAGTTTAGGAGGTAGCCCAATTTACGAGCAGTACTTC
TRBJ2-1,TRBV13,-,-,15,CASSPRTRKWNEQFF,TGTGCCAGCAGCCCCCGGACTCGAAAGTGGAATGAGCAGTTCTTC
TRBJ1-1,TRBV3-1,-,-,15,CASSQEAAGGLMAFF,TGTGCCAGCAGCCAAGAAGCCGCGGGGGGGCTGATGGCTTTCTTT
TRBJ2-7,TRBV6-2/TRBV6-3,-,TRBD2,17,CASSTVLRTSGSYEQYF,TGTGCCAGCAGTACGGTCCTTAGGACTAGCGGAAGCTACGAGCAGTACTTC
TRBJ1-1,TRBV18,-,-,13,CASSLPGRMGTFF,TGTGCCAGCTCACTGCCGGGACGGATGGGGACTTTCTTT
TRBJ1-1,TRBV7-2,-,TRBD1,14,CATESGQGSTEAFF,TGTGCCACCGAGAGTGGACAGGGGAGCACTGAAGCTTTCTTT
TRBJ1-1,TRBV20-1,-,-,13,CSAGTLSPQEAFF,TGCAGTGCTGGAACGCTCTCCCCGCAAGAAGCTTTCTTT
TRBJ2-1,TRBV14,-,TRBD2,19,CASSSGTSGGYRSYNEQFF,TGTGCCAGCAGCTCCGGGACTAGCGGGGGATACCGCTCCTACAATGAGCAGTTCTTC
TRBJ2-7,TRBV7-9,once,-,12,CASSLSQYEQYF,TGTGCCAGCAGCTTAAGCCAATACGAGCAGTACTTC
TRBJ1-5,TRBV29-1,once,TRBD1,15,CSVEVEGALGQPQHF,TGCAGCGTTGAAGTGGAGGGGGCCTTAGGACAGCCCCAGCATTTT
TRBJ1-1,TRBV5-8,-,-,11,CASSLAVEAFF,TGTGCCAGCAGCTTGGCCGTTGAAGCTTTCTTT
TRBJ1-5,TRBV19,-,TRBD1,15,CASSSSGGVNQPQHF,TGTGCCAGTAGTTCCTCAGGGGGAGTCAATCAGCCCCAGCATTTT
TRBJ2-6,TRBV21-1,-,-,14,CASSPEAGANVLTF,TGTGCCAGCAGCCCGGAGGCTGGGGCCAACGTCCTGACTTTC
TRBJ1-6,TRBV18,-,-,13,CASLAGNNSPLHF,TGTGCCAGCCTTGCGGGGAACAATTCACCCCTCCACTTT
TRBJ2-7,TRBV5-4,-,TRBD2,15,CASSLRTSGSYEQYF,TGTGCCAGCAGCTTAAGGACTAGCGGGAGCTACGAGCAGTACTTC
TRBJ2-3,TRBV30,-,-,18,CAWSPPGEGAASTDTQYF,TGTGCCTGGAGTCCCCCCGGTGAGGGAGCCGCCAGCACAGATACGCAGTATTTT
TRBJ2-2,TRBV7-3,-,TRBD1,14,CASSRDRGSGELFF,TGTGCCAGCAGCCGGGACAGGGGGTCCGGGGAGCTGTTTTTT
TRBJ2-1,TRBV28,-,TRBD2,16,CASRGSSGRDRNEQFF,TGTGCCAGCAGAGGGTCTAGCGGGAGGGATCGGAATGAGCAGTTCTTC
TRBJ1-1,TRBV7-9,-,TRBD1,15,CASSLGTAEGTEAFF,TGTGCCAGCAGCCTAGGGACAGCCGAGGGGACTGAAGCTTTCTTT
TRBJ2-3,TRBV29-1,-,-,17,CSANPISAGLGTDTQYF,TGCAGCGCCAACCCCATTTCGGCAGGGCTGGGCACAGATACGCAGTATTTT
TRBJ2-6,TRBV5-1,few,-,18,CASSPLGATLSGANVLTF,TGCGCCAGCAGCCCCCTGGGCGCTACCCTCTCTGGGGCCAACGTCCTGACTTTC
TRBJ1-4,TRBV2,-,TRBD1,13,CASRGRGPGKLFF,TGTGCCAGCAGGGGGAGGGGGCCGGGAAAACTGTTTTTT
TRBJ2-5,TRBV9,-,TRBD2,16,CASSVEVAGAQETQYF,TGTGCCAGCAGCGTAGAAGTAGCGGGGGCCCAAGAGACCCAGTACTTC
TRBJ2-1,TRBV7-3,-,-,12,CASSLGANEQFF,TGTGCCAGCAGCTTAGGGGCTAATGAGCAGTTCTTC
TRBJ2-2,TRBV5-1,-,-,16,CASSLALGTLTGELFF,TGCGCCAGCAGCTTGGCCTTAGGGACGCTTACCGGGGAGCTGTTTTTT
TRBJ1-3,TRBV9,-,-,13,CASSVEGGNTIYF,TGTGCCAGCAGCGTAGAGGGTGGAAACACCATATATTTT
TRBJ2-5,TRBV10-3,-,TRBD1,16,CAISPGQGIVVETQYF,TGTGCCATCAGTCCGGGACAGGGCATAGTTGTGGAGACCCAGTACTTC
TRBJ1-3,TRBV6-6,few,-,13,CASSLNVGNTIYF,TGTGCCAGCAGCTTAAATGTCGGAAACACCATATATTTT
TRBJ2-3,TRBV6-2/TRBV6-3,-,TRBD2,14,CAAMTSAITDTQYF,TGTGCCGCAATGACTAGCGCCATCACAGATACGCAGTATTTT
TRBJ1-2,TRBV19,few,TRBD1,13,CASSVGQNYGYTF,TGTGCCAGTAGCGTGGGACAGAACTATGGCTACACCTTC
TRBJ2-3,TRBV12-3/TRBV12-4,-,-,14,CASSPTAQTDTQYF,TGTGCCAGCAGTCCCACAGCACAGACAGATACGCAGTATTTT
TRBJ2-5,TRBV28,-,-,14,CASSSGSVRETQYF,TGTGCCAGCAGTTCAGGGAGCGTTAGAGAGACCCAGTACTTC
TRBJ2-7,TRBV28,-,TRBD1,18,CASSPHLGGTGGYYEQYF,TGTGCCAGCAGTCCTCATCTAGGGGGGACAGGGGGTTACTACGAGCAGTACTTC
TRBJ2-7,TRBV28,-,TRBD2,13,CASRIAGTYEQYF,TGTGCCAGCAGAATAGCGGGAACCTACGAGCAGTACTTC
TRBJ1-5,TRBV4-1,-,-,15,CASSSFRDFNQPQHF,TGCGCCAGCAGCTCATTCCGGGACTTCAATCAGCCCCAGCATTTT
TRBJ1-1,TRBV6-1,once,-,14,CASREGQVNTEAFF,TGTGCCAGCAGAGAGGGGCAGGTGAACACTGAAGCTTTCTTT
TRBJ2-5,TRBV30,-,-,12,CAWNSGAETQYF,TGTGCCTGGAATTCAGGGGCCGAGACCCAGTACTTC